Following are 3 T cell receptor beta chains from one sample sequenced in a study of blood T cell repertoires in COVID-19. The protocol was immunoSEQ multiplex PCR, while the TCRdb copy is restricted to in-frame clones and leaves out a portion. The data hold 210,000 or so clones, with more than 70% observed a single time. The sequenced sample was PBMCs or T cells enriched from blood (not recorded which). The receptor set was obtained from a man aged 25-40 years with acute COVID-19.

The chain uses TRBV3-1 (or the pseudogene TRBV3-2) and TRBJ1-5; D ambiguous. The ends were cut back, 1 base at V and 5 bases at J, with 12 bases in the middle. CDR3 length equals 15 residues. Per germline, CDR1 LGHDT and CDR2 YNNKEL (reference sequence). CDR3 region: CASSQGFFGYQPQHF. The CDR3 DNA sequence: TGTGCCAGCAGCCAAGGATTCTTTGGCTATCAGCCCCAGCATTTT.

This sequence joins TRBV28 and TRBJ1-2; possible D gene TRBD1, 6 bases. The V end was cut by 4 bases, the J end by 0 bases, with 12 bases between. CDR1 is MDHEN and CDR2 is SYDVKM in the germline V gene. CDR3 length: 15 amino acids. CDR3 sequence (DNA): TGTGCCAGCAGTTCCTCCGGGACATCTAACTATGGCTACACCTTC. Amino acids: CASSSSGTSNYGYTF.

This chain uses TRBV5-1 with TRBJ1-6, with D perhaps TRBD1 (5 bases). Germline lookup yields CDR1 SGHRS and CDR2 YFSETQ. V lost 0 bases, J lost 3 bases, and 7 bases lay in between. This CDR3 contains 15 residues. The DNA for the CDR3 is TGCGCCAGCAGCTTGGATAGGGGCTATAATTCACCCCTCCACTTT. This gives the protein CASSLDRGYNSPLHF.